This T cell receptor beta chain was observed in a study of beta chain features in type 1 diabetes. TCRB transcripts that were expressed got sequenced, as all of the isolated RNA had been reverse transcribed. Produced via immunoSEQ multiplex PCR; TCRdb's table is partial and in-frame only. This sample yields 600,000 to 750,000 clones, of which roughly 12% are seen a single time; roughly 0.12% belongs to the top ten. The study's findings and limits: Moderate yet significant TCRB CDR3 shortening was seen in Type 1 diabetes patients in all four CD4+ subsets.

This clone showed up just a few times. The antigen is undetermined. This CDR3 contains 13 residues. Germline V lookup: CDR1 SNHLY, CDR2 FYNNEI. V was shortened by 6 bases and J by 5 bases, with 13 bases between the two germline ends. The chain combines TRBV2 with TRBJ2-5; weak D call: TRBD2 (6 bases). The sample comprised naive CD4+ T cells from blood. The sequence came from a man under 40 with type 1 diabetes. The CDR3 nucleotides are TGTGCCAGCAGGCGGGGCCCCGGGGAGACCCAGTACTTC. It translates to CASRRGPGETQYF.